The clone carrying this T cell receptor beta chain was recorded many times. These data are taken from a study of patients and donors after allogeneic stem cell transplantation. TCRdb reprocessed the RT-PCR reads via MiXCR and lists one record per CDR3 protein. This table has hundreds of thousands of distinct CDR3 sequences, 15% to 20% appearing once. Trimming took off 2 bases at V and 2 bases at J, with 8 bases between the two ends. This CDR3 is built from 14 residues. The chain employs TRBV12-3 or TRBV12-4 and TRBJ2-3; tentative D call: TRBD2 (5 bases). The TCR sequence derives from a human donor who was either an allogeneic HSCT recipient or a stem cell or donor lymphocyte infusion donor (not recorded which). It is not recorded whose cells these are; they may come from a transplant donor. Specimen: blood, either unsorted or a sorted T cell fraction (not recorded which). CDR3 nucleotides: TGTGCCAGCAGTTTAAGCCTAGCCACAGATACGCAGTATTTT. Amino acids: CASSLSLATDTQYF.